This is a list of T cell receptor beta chains from one sample in a study of cytomegalovirus exposure and HLA in healthy donors. The repertoire was sequenced with immunoSEQ multiplex PCR; TCRdb's copy has only in-frame clones and lacks some. Its table records some 72,000 clones. Sequenced input: PBMCs. The origin of the receptors is a man aged 40-55 years in good health and CMV-seronegative. CDR3s leave out the opening cysteine and the closing phenylalanine or tryptophan.

>TRBJ2-7|TRBV7-9
ASSNNLVYEQY
>TRBJ1-3|TRBV30
AWRAGTANTIY
>TRBJ1-2|TRBV5-1
ASSLALQGALDYGYT
>TRBJ2-3|TRBV6-1
ASSELAGNTDTQY
>TRBJ1-6|TRBV7-2
ASSPRFSYNSPLH
>TRBJ1-1|TRBV28
ASSPPRGQGATEAF
>TRBJ1-2|TRBV5-4
ASSLWDRGPIDGYT
>TRBJ1-2|TRBV6-5
ASSYRTGNGYT
>TRBJ2-7|TRBV4-1
ASSQDFRLAPYEQY
>TRBJ1-2|TRBV7-9
ASSSQPTGGYAGYT
>TRBJ1-2|TRBV28
ASSYTGSYGYT
>TRBJ2-1|TRBV5-1
ASSDRQGQGEQF
>TRBJ2-1|TRBV5-4
ASSSGTSGGPLAYNEQF
>TRBJ2-1|TRBV5-5
ASSSGTGHFEQF
>TRBJ2-1|TRBV5-4
ASSLGGEGSDEQF
>TRBJ1-3|TRBV7-9
ASSLVSVNTIY
>TRBJ1-6|TRBV9
ASSVAQGVNSPLH
>TRBJ1-5|TRBV2
ATADRSGNQPQH
>TRBJ2-5|TRBV18
ASSFTSGGSQETQY
>TRBJ2-3|TRBV5-1
ASSLVWGLDTDTQY
>TRBJ1-4|TRBV5-8
ASSLRFATNEKLF
>TRBJ2-1|TRBV2
ASTQGPGTEQF
>TRBJ2-1|TRBV27
ASRPDWTSGTHNEQF
>TRBJ2-5|TRBV6-5
ASSSTGLHQETQY
>TRBJ2-4|TRBV6-5
ASSLGDIQY
>TRBJ1-3|TRBV5-4
ASSRQGLRNTIY
>TRBJ2-1|TRBV4-3
ASSQETTGTRGYNEQF
>TRBJ1-1|TRBV2
ASSDRTPDEAF
>TRBJ2-7|TRBV30
AWERGSYEQY
>TRBJ2-1|TRBV27
ASRLIPSGVYNEQF
>TRBJ1-4|TRBV11-2
ASSPALESNEKLF
>TRBJ2-3|TRBV7-8
ASSLAGLAGAFYTDTQY
>TRBJ2-5|TRBV18
ASSQGLAGDQETQY
>TRBJ1-1|TRBV2
ASSLYTHRDTEAF
>TRBJ2-5|TRBV19
ASSIRARGGMETQY